The sequence of this T cell receptor (beta chain) was determined in a study of T cells after yellow fever vaccination. General study results and limits: By day 5 rather than day 15, the secondary response had peaked, though it was weaker.

This CDR3 region has 15 residues. With 2 bases clipped from V and 5 bases from J, the junction kept 5 bases outside the gene matches. From germline, CDR1 is LGHNA and CDR2 YSLEER. In its sample, this clonotype was seen a few times. Antigen: not known. MiXCR was run by TCRdb on the 5' RACE reads, yielding one entry per CDR3 protein. The sample yields a few hundred thousand distinct CDR3 sequences, 19% seen once. This chain connects TRBV4-3 to TRBJ2-2; TRBD2 matches at 7 bases. Here the sequenced sample was PBMCs, taken 15 days after the yellow fever booster vaccination. The receptor comes from a man aged 25 to 40 who received the YFV17D yellow fever vaccine. The CDR3 nucleotides read TGCGCCAGCAGCCAAAGGGAGGGCCATACCGGGGAGCTGTTTTTT. It is translated as CASSQREGHTGELFF.